Shown below are 6 T cell receptor beta chains from a single sample sequenced in a study of shared clonotypes between healthy human individuals (dated by TCRdb to about 2020). The library came from the immunoSEQ multiplex PCR assay. Imported from immuneACCESS, the table was reduced by TCRdb to in-frame sequences with V and J called. These copies leave out some clones; in studies compared against another copy, an unresolved V gene accounts for under half, and the cause of the remainder is not known. This sample comprises 550,000 to 650,000 clones, about 96% of them detected only once. Of the sample, roughly 0.1% is held by the ten largest clones. For the CD8 naive samples, CD45RO-negative cells were positively selected for CCR7, yielding a CD45RA+CCR7+ population from which TemRA cells were excluded. The specimen was naive CD8+ T cells sorted from blood. Taken with the paper, the label for cell subset or site translates to: CD45RA+CCR7+. The receptors derive from a woman in her twenties or thirties in good health.

The chain combines TRBV14 with TRBJ2-3, with D possibly being TRBD1 or TRBD2 (5 bases each). CDR3 length: 16 residues. Trimming shortened V by 3 bases and J by 4 bases, and 17 bases separated the two germline ends. From germline, CDR1 is SGHDN and CDR2 FVKESK. CDR3 in amino acids: CASSHTVGVPPDTQYF. The CDR3 DNA reads as TGTGCCAGCAGCCATACTGTGGGGGTCCCACCAGATACGCAGTATTTT.

V and J are TRBV5-4 and TRBJ2-7; 7 bases line up with TRBD2. The CDR3 runs to 15 residues. Germline V gene data show CDR1 as SGHNT and CDR2 as YYREEE (reference sequence). V shed 5 bases, J shed 3 bases, and the junction held 11 bases outside the gene matches. The CDR3 region has the DNA TGTGCCAGCAGTAATGTCAAAGCGGGAAACTACGAGCAGTACTTC. Protein product: CASSNVKAGNYEQYF.

The chain carries TRBV4-1 and TRBJ2-1; 7 bases are shared with TRBD2. Losses at the gene ends were 4 bases for V and 1 base for J; bases not matched to a gene: 10. The CDR3 sequence is 17 residues long. The germline CDR1 and CDR2 sequences are MGHRA and YSYEKL. Written as DNA, the CDR3 is TGCGCCAGCAGCCCCTCCCTCCTAGCGGTATCCTACAATGAGCAGTTCTTC. Translation: CASSPSLLAVSYNEQFF.

This clone came up once. The rearrangement links TRBV10-2 to TRBJ2-7, with TRBD2 identical over 11 bases. CDR1 WSHSY and CDR2 SAAADI come from the germline V gene. V dropped 3 bases and J dropped 3; count of bases not matched to a gene: 7. The CDR3 consists of 16 residues. The CDR3 sequence is CASSDLTSGSNYEQYF. CDR3 DNA: TGCGCCAGCAGTGATCTAACTAGCGGGAGTAACTACGAGCAGTACTTC.

The chain carries TRBV13 and TRBJ1-2; no definite D call. Trimming cost V 1 base and J 11 bases, with 8 bases left between them. Germline CDR1 PRHDT, CDR2 FYEKMQ (reference sequence). This CDR3 is built from 11 residues. The CDR3: CASSLDERYTF. The CDR3 DNA sequence: TGTGCCAGCAGCTTAGACGAAAGGTACACCTTC.

The rearrangement links TRBV6-6 to TRBJ1-5; maybe TRBD1 (5 bases). V lost 6 bases, J lost 5 bases, and 17 bases lay in between. This CDR3 comprises 15 residues. The germline V gene encodes CDR1 MNHNY and CDR2 SVGAGI (reference sequence). The CDR3 loop is CASSNAGGSDQPQHF. The CDR3 coding sequence is TGTGCCAGCAGCAACGCGGGGGGGAGCGATCAGCCCCAGCATTTT.